A single TCR beta chain is shown here with its context. This CDR3 contains 16 residues. The trim removed 5 bases at V and 0 bases at J, leaving 7 bases unmatched. The record originates from a study of T-cell reconstitution after alpha-beta-depleted transplantation in children. Unique molecular identifiers featured in how the TCRbeta library was prepared. TCRdb redid the calling of the PCR reads with MiXCR, one entry per CDR3 protein. The top ten clones hold 4.5% to 6.5% of a sample with around 380,000 distinct CDR3 sequences, approximately 10% of them seen once. The origin of this receptor is a human donor who donated a stem cell graft to a child with acute myeloid leukemia. This sample comprised PBMCs from the stem cell graft donor, obtained from the stem cell graft. The J gene is TRBJ2-5, the V gene TRBV12-3 or TRBV12-4; 9 nucleotides line up with TRBD2. The CDR3 bases are TGTGCCAGCAGTGCTAGCGGGGCCGTGTACCAAGAGACCCAGTACTTC. Its translation: CASSASGAVYQETQYF.